This T cell receptor (beta chain) stems from a study of T-cell reconstitution after alpha-beta-depleted transplantation in children. Study-wide results and caveats: T-cell counts and diversity at one year post-transplant came mainly from newly produced T cells. As was reported, about two months after transplant, alpha-beta T cells came from several hundred expanded graft clones. In some patients, recipient T cells and intrathymic progenitors surviving conditioning explained high day-60 diversity.

There are 18 residues in the CDR3. Germline CDR1 reads SGHAT; CDR2 reads FQNNGV. Unmatched junction bases numbered 15, after V lost 1 base and J lost 5 bases. Construction of the TCRbeta library involved unique molecular identifiers. One entry per CDR3 protein, called by TCRdb with MiXCR from the PCR reads. The sample carries fewer than 250,000 distinct CDR3 sequences, around a sixth recorded once. Note on this clonotype: Its antigen remains unknown.

V gene TRBV11-2 combines with J gene TRBJ2-5; 8 positions agree with TRBD2. This TCR derives from a male patient aged 2 to 9 who had a stem cell transplant for acute lymphoblastic leukemia, so the T cells may come from the graft donor. Here the sequenced sample was PBMCs, mostly from graft donor cells, taken 360 days after TCRalphabeta/CD19-depleted stem cell transplant. CDR3 sequence reads: CASSLGVLAGPGAETQYF. The CDR3 nucleotides are TGTGCCAGCAGCTTAGGGGTATTAGCGGGGCCCGGTGCGGAGACCCAGTACTTC. Filled out from reference TRBV11-2 and TRBJ2-5, the complete variable domain reads EAGVAQSPRYKIIEKRQSVAFWCNPISGHATLYWYQQILGQGPKLLIQFQNNGVVDDSQLPKDRFSAERLKGVDSTLKIQPAKLEDSAVYLCASSLGVLAGPGAETQYFGPGTRLLVL.